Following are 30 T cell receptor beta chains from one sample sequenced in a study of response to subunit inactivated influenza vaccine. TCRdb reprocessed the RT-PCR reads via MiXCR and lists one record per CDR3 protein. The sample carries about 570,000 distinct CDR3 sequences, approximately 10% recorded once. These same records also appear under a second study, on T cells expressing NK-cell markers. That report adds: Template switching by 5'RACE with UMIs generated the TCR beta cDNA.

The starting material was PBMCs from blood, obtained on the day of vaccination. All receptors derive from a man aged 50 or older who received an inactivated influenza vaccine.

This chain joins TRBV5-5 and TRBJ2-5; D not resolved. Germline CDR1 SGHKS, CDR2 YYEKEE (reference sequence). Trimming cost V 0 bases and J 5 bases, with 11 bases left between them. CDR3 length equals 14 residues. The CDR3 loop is CASSLGSRDETQYF. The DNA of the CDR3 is TGTGCCAGCAGCTTGGGGTCTAGGGATGAGACCCAGTACTTC. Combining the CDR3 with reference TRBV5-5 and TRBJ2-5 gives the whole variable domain DAGVTQSPTHLIKTRGQQVTLRCSPISGHKSVSWYQQVLGQGPQFIFQYYEKEERGRGNFPDRFSARQFPNYSSELNVNALLLGDSALYLCASSLGSRDETQYFGPGTRLLVL.

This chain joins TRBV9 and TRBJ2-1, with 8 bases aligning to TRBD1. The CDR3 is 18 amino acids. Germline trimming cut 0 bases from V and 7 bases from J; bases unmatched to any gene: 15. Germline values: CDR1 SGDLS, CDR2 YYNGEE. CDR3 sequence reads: CASSVGYRGFRVGNEQFF. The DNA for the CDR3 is TGTGCCAGCAGCGTAGGTTACAGGGGGTTTAGGGTTGGGAATGAGCAGTTCTTC.

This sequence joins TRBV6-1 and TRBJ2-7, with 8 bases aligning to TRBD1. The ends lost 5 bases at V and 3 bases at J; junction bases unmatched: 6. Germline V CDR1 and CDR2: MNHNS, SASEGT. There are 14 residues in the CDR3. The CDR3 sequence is CASSPRTGIYEQYF. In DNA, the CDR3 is TGTGCCAGCAGTCCCCGGACAGGGATCTACGAGCAGTACTTC.

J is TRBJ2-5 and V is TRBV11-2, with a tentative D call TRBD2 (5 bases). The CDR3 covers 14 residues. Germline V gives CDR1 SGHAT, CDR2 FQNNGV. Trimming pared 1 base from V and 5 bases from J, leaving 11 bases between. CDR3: CASSLGGARETQYF. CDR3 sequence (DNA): TGTGCCAGCAGCTTAGGGGGAGCTAGGGAGACCCAGTACTTC.

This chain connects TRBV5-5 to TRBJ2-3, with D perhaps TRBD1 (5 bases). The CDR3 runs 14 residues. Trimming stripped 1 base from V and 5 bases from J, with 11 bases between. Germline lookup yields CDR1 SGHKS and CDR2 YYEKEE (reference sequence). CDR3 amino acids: CASSLTQGLDTQYF. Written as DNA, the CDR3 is TGTGCCAGCAGCTTGACGCAGGGATTAGATACGCAGTATTTT.

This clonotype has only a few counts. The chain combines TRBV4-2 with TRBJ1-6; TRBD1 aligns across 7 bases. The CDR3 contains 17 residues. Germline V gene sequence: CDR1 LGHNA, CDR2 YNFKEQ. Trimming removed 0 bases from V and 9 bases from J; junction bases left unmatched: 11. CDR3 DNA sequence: TGTGCCAGCAGCCAAGATTCTATGACAGGGCAGGGTTCACCCCTCCACTTT. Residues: CASSQDSMTGQGSPLHF.

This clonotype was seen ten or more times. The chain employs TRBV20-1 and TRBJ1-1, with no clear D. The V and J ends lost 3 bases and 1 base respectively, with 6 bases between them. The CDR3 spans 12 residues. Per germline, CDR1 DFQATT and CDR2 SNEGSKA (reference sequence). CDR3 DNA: TGCAGTGCTAGTGCTGGGAACACTGAAGCTTTCTTT. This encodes CSASAGNTEAFF.

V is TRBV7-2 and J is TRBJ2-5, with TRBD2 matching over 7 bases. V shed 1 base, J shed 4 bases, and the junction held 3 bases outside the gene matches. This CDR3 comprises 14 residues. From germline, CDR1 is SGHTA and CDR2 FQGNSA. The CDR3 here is CASSLGAGAETQYF. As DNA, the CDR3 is TGTGCCAGCAGCTTAGGTGCGGGAGCAGAGACCCAGTACTTC.

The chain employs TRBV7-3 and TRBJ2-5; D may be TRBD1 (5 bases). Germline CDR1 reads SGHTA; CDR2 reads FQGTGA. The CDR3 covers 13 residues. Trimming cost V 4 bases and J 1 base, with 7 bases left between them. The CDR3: CASSSTVQETQYF. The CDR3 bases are TGTGCCAGCAGCTCGACAGTCCAAGAGACCCAGTACTTC.

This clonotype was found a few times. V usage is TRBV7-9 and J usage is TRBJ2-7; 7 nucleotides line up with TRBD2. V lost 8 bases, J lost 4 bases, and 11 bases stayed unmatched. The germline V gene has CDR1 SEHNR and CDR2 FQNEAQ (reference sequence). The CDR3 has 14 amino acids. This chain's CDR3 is CASRRASGDYEQYF. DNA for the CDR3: TGTGCCAGCCGACGAGCTAGCGGCGATTACGAGCAGTACTTC.

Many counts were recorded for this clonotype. The CDR3 DNA reads as TGTGCCAGCAGTGCGGGACAGGGTTACAATGAGCAGTTCTTC. Translating gives CASSAGQGYNEQFF. The rearrangement links TRBV2 to TRBJ2-1; 9 nucleotides align to TRBD1. The trim removed 4 bases at V and 4 bases at J, leaving 2 bases unmatched. The CDR3 length is 14 residues. CDR1 and CDR2 (germline): SNHLY, FYNNEI.

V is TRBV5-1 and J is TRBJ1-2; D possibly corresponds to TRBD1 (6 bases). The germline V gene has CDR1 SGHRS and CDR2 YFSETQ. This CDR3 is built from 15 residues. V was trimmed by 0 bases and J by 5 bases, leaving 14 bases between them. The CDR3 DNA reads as TGCGCCAGCAGCTTGGATGGCAGGGGTTTGTATGGCTACACCTTC. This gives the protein CASSLDGRGLYGYTF.

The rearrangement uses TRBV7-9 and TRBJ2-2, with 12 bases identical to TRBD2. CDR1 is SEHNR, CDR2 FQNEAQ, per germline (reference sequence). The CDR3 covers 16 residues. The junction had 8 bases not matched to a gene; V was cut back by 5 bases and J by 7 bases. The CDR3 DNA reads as TGTGCCAGCAGCCCTTCTAGCGGGAGGGCCTTCGGGGAGCTGTTTTTT. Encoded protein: CASSPSSGRAFGELFF.

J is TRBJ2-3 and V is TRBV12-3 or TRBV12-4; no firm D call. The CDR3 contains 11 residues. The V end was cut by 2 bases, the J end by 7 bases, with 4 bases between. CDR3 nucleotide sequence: TGTGCCAGCAGTTTACAAAATACGCAGTATTTT. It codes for CASSLQNTQYF.

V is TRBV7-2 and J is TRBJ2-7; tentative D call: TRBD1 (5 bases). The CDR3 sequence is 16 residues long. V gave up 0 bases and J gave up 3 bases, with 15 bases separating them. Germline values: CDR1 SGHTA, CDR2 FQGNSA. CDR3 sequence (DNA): TGTGCCAGCAGCTTAGCGCCTGGTCAGGGTGGCTACGAGCAGTACTTC. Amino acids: CASSLAPGQGGYEQYF.

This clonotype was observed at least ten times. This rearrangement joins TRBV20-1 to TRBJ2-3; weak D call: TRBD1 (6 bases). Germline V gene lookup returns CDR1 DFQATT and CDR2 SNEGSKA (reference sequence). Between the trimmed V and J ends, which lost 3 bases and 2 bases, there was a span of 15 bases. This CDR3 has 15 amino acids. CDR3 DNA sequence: TGCAGTGCTAGTTGGGGCCAGGGGAACACAGATACGCAGTATTTT. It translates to CSASWGQGNTDTQYF.

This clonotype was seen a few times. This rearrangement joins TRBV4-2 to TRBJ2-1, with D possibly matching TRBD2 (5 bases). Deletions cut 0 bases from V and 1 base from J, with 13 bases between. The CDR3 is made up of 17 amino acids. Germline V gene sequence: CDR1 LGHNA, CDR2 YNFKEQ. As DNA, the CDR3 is TGTGCCAGCAGCCAAGATCAATTAGCGACGTCCTACAATGAGCAGTTCTTC. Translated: CASSQDQLATSYNEQFF.

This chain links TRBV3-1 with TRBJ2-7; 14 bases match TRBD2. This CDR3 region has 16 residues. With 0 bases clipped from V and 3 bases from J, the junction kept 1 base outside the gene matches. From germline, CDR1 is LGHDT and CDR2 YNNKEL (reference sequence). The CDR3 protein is CASSQEGLAGVYEQYF. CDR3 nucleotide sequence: TGTGCCAGCAGCCAAGAGGGACTAGCGGGAGTCTACGAGCAGTACTTC.

CDR3 bases: TGTGCCAGCAGCAAAGAACCGGGGGGGTTCACAGATACGCAGTATTTT. Amino acids: CASSKEPGGFTDTQYF. This chain joins TRBV7-2 and TRBJ2-3, with TRBD2 matching over 8 bases. The CDR3 extends over 16 amino acids. CDR1 is SGHTA and CDR2 is FQGNSA in the germline V gene. V shed 5 bases and J 2 bases; nucleotides not matched to a gene: 9.

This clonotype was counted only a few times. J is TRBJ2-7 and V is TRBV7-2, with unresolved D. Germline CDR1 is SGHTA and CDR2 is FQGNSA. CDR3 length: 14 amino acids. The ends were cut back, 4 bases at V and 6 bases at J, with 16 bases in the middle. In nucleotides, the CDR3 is TGTGCCAGCAGCTCCTCCCCCGTAATAGCCGAGCAGTACTTC. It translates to CASSSSPVIAEQYF.

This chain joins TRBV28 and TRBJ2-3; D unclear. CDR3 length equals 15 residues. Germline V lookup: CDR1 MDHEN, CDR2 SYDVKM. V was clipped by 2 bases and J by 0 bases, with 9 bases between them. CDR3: CASSLRKASTDTQYF. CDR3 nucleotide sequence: TGTGCCAGCAGTTTAAGGAAGGCAAGCACAGATACGCAGTATTTT.

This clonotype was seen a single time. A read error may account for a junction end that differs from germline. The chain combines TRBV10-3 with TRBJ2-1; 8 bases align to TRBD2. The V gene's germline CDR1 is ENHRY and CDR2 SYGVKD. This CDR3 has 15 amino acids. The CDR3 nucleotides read TGTGGCATCAGTGAAAGGAGCGGGAGAAGTTTGGCCCAGTTCTTC. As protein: CGISERSGRSLAQFF.

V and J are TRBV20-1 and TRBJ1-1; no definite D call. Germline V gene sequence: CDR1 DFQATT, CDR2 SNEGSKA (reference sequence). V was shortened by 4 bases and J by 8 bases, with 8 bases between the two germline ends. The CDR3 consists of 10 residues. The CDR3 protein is CSATLEEAFF. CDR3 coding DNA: TGCAGTGCTACACTAGAAGAAGCTTTCTTT.

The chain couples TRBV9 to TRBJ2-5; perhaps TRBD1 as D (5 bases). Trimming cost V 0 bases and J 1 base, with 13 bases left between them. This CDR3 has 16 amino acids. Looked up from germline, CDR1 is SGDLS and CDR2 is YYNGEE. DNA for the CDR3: TGTGCCAGCAGCGTAGGGACAAACCAAGGCCAAGAGACCCAGTACTTC. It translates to CASSVGTNQGQETQYF.

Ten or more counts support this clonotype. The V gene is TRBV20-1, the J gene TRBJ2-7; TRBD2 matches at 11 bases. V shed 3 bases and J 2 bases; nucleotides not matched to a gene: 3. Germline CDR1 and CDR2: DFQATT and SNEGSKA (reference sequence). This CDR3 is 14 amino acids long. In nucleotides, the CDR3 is TGCAGTGCTAGGGATAGCGGGAGGGCCTACGAGCAGTACTTC. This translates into CSARDSGRAYEQYF.

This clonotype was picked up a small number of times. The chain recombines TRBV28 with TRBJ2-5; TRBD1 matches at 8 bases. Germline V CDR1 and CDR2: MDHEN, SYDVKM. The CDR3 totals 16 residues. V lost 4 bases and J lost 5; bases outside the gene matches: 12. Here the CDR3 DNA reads TGTGCCAGCAGTTCCTGGACAGGGTCAAGGCGGGAGACCCAGTACTTC. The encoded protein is CASSSWTGSRRETQYF.

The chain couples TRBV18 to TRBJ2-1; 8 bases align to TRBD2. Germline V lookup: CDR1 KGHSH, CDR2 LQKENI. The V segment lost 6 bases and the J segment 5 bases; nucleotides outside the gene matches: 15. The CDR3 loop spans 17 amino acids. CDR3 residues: CASSNLLGGGPNNEQFF. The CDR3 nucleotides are TGTGCCAGCTCCAACCTCCTCGGGGGGGGCCCAAACAATGAGCAGTTCTTC.

CDR3 nucleotides: TGTGCCAGCAGTAACGGACAGGGAAGGGATACGCAGTATTTT. It yields the protein CASSNGQGRDTQYF. The chain employs TRBV28 and TRBJ2-3; TRBD1 matches at 8 bases. The CDR3 loop spans 14 amino acids. Germline V gene sequence: CDR1 MDHEN, CDR2 SYDVKM. The junction had 7 bases not matched to a gene; V was cut back by 5 bases and J by 6 bases.

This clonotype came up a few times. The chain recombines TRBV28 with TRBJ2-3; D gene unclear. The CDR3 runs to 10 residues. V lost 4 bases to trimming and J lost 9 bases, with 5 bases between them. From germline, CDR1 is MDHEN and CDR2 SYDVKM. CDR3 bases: TGTGCCAGCAGTTCGATAACGCAGTATTTT. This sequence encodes CASSSITQYF.

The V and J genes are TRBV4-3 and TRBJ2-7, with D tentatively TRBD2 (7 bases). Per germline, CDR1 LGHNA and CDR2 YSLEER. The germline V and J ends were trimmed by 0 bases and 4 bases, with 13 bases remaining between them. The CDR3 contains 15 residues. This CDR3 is CASSQDLAGAYEQYF. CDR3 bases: TGCGCCAGCAGCCAAGATCTCGCGGGGGCTTACGAGCAGTACTTC.